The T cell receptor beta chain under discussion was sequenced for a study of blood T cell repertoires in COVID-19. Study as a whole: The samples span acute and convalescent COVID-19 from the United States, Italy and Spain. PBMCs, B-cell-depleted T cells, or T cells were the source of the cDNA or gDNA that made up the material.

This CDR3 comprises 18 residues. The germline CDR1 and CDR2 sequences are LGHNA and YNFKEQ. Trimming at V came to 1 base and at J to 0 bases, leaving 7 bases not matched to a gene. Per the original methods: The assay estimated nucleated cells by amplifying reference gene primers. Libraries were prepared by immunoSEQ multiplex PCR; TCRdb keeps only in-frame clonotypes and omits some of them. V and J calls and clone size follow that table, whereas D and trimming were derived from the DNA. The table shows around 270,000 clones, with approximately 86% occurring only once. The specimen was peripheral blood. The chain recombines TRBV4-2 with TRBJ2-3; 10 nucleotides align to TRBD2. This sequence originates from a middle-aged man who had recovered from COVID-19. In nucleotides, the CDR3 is TGTGCCAGCAGCCAAGCGGCTAGCGGGAGACCTAGCACAGATACGCAGTATTTT. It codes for CASSQAASGRPSTDTQYF.